One and the same sample provided the 29 T cell receptor beta chains below, sequenced in a study of regulatory T cells in long-lasting Graves disease (dated by TCRdb to about 2021). In the paper's terms, the time point label means: newly diagnosed GD, antithyroid drugs for less than 3 months. For both TCR sequencing and RNA sequencing, RNA was extracted from PBMCs using TRIzol. Library method: multiplex PCR. Sequenced using an Illumina HiSeq 4000. CDR3 regions were amplified by Arm-PCR with iRepertoire HTBI primers to construct TCR beta libraries. TCRdb applied fastp at Q25 and MiXCR to the public reads, then kept only in-frame beta chains. Entries that share a CDR3 protein sequence are merged under the most common genes and DNA. For this sample there are around 250,000 distinct CDR3 sequences; roughly 18% appear just once. Roughly 15% of the sample rests with the top ten. The data were also submitted as part of a second study, on T cells in Graves' hyperthyroidism and ophthalmopathy.

This specimen consisted of peripheral blood mononuclear cells (PBMCs), obtained at new diagnosis, from a patient treated with antithyroid drugs. The origin of the receptors is a woman in her 30s with Graves disease. Donor details come from another sample of the same person, matched by shared clones.

This clonotype occurred many times. Written as DNA, the CDR3 is TGTGCCAGCAGCGTAGGATGGAAACAGCCCCAGCATTTT. Protein sequence: CASSVGWKQPQHF. The chain recombines TRBV9 with TRBJ1-5, with D uncertain. V shed 0 bases and J shed 7 bases, with 8 bases lying between them. CDR1 SGDLS and CDR2 YYNGEE come from the germline V gene. This CDR3 comprises 13 residues.

The sample holds many counts of this clonotype. The chain recombines TRBV29-1 with TRBJ2-1; 7 nucleotides align to TRBD2. The length of the CDR3 is 15 residues. V shed 6 bases and J 7 bases; nucleotides not matched to a gene: 15. Looked up from germline, CDR1 is SQVTM and CDR2 is ANQGSEA. The CDR3 reads CSVDPSTTSFNEQFF. CDR3 nucleotides: TGCAGCGTCGACCCCTCCACGACTAGCTTTAATGAGCAGTTCTTC.

In this sample, this clonotype turned up many times. The V call is TRBV5-1, the J call TRBJ2-2, with D unresolved. Germline V CDR1 and CDR2: SGHRS, YFSETQ. The CDR3 consists of 14 residues. V shed 0 bases and J shed 5 bases, with 8 bases lying between them. CDR3 loop: CASSLEATTGELFF. The CDR3 coding sequence is TGCGCCAGCAGCTTGGAGGCCACTACCGGGGAGCTGTTTTTT.

This clonotype was observed many times. The rearrangement joins TRBV7-6 to TRBJ2-5; TRBD2 matches 15 bases. The J call may be faulty, since TRBJ2-1 better matches the DNA end. Looked up from germline, CDR1 is SGHVS and CDR2 is FNYEAQ. CDR3 length: 17 amino acids. In DNA form, the CDR3 reads TGTGCCAGCAGCCCTACGGGACTAGCGGGGGGACTGGGGGAGCAGTTCTTC. Translating it yields CASSPTGLAGGLGEQFF.

There are many counts of this clonotype. The DNA for the CDR3 is TGTGCCAGCAGCTTAGCCCCAACCGGGGAGCTGTTTTTT. It translates to CASSLAPTGELFF. The chain joins TRBV7-2 to TRBJ2-2; no definite D call. The V gene's germline CDR1 is SGHTA and CDR2 FQGNSA. V lost 0 bases and J 5 bases, leaving 4 bases between the germline ends. The CDR3 length is 13 residues.

This clonotype showed up many times. The chain uses TRBV11-2 and TRBJ2-3; D not certain. Per the germline V gene, CDR1 is SGHAT and CDR2 is FQNNGV. The CDR3 extends over 15 amino acids. The germline V and J ends were trimmed by 2 bases and 5 bases, with 14 bases remaining between them. CDR3 sequence: CASSLREVGVDTQYF. CDR3 bases: TGTGCCAGCAGCTTAAGAGAAGTTGGAGTAGATACGCAGTATTTT.

The rearrangement joins TRBV6-1 to TRBJ1-5; D is possibly TRBD1 (5 bases). This CDR3 comprises 14 residues. The V end lost 10 bases, the J end lost 2 bases, and 15 bases lay between the germline ends. CDR1 is MNHNS and CDR2 is SASEGT in the germline V gene. The CDR3 is CAIEPGAGNQPQHF. The DNA of the CDR3 is TGTGCCATCGAACCTGGGGCGGGCAATCAGCCCCAGCATTTT.

V and J are TRBV6-1 and TRBJ1-4; 8 nucleotides agree with TRBD1. The CDR3 contains 15 residues. With V trimmed by 6 bases and J by 6 bases, 9 bases remained unmatched. Germline V gene lookup returns CDR1 MNHNS and CDR2 SASEGT. The DNA for the CDR3 is TGTGCCAGCAGCCTCGGACAGGGTCGATATGAAAAACTGTTTTTT. Translated: CASSLGQGRYEKLFF.

As for this clonotype: This may be a read error: a much more frequent sequence differs by one nucleotide. The chain recombines TRBV6-1 with TRBJ1-1; 7 bases agree with TRBD1. The germline V gene encodes CDR1 MNHNS and CDR2 SASEGT. CDR3 length equals 14 residues. Trimming removed 6 bases from V and 1 base from J; junction bases left unmatched: 5. CDR3: CASRPNRGNTEAFF. The CDR3, as DNA: TGTGCCAGCAGACCCAACAGGGGGAACACTGAAGCTTTCTTT.

This clonotype has a count of ten or more. This chain links TRBV20-1 with TRBJ1-2, with 9 bases identical to TRBD1. The CDR3 extends over 15 amino acids. Germline CDR1 DFQATT, CDR2 SNEGSKA (reference sequence). The V segment lost 4 bases and the J segment 6 bases; nucleotides outside the gene matches: 12. The CDR3 here is CSAIQQWTGVDGYTF. The CDR3 coding sequence is TGCAGTGCTATCCAGCAATGGACAGGGGTAGATGGCTACACCTTC.

This clonotype has a count of ten or more. V usage is TRBV20-1 and J usage is TRBJ1-1, with 8 bases lining up with TRBD1. This CDR3 region has 17 residues. Unmatched junction bases numbered 9, after V lost 0 bases and J lost 0 bases. The V gene's germline CDR1 is DFQATT and CDR2 SNEGSKA (reference sequence). This CDR3 is CSARDLTGGRLNTEAFF. For the CDR3, the DNA is TGCAGTGCTAGAGATCTAACAGGGGGGAGATTGAACACTGAAGCTTTCTTT.

This clonotype was recorded many times. This chain links TRBV10-3 with TRBJ2-7, with 9 nucleotides matching TRBD2. With 4 bases clipped from V and 1 base from J, the junction kept 8 bases outside the gene matches. CDR3 length: 16 amino acids. The germline CDR1 and CDR2 sequences are ENHRY and SYGVKD. The CDR3 is CAISGEGLARSYEQYF. The CDR3 DNA reads as TGTGCCATCAGTGGAGAGGGACTAGCAAGATCCTACGAGCAGTACTTC.

This chain links TRBV7-2 with TRBJ2-1; 7 nucleotides line up with TRBD1. Germline loops: CDR1 SGHTA, CDR2 FQGNSA. The J segment lost 7 bases and the V segment lost 7 bases, leaving 7 bases of the junction unmatched. The CDR3 sequence is 13 residues long. The CDR3 is CASTVQGRNEQFF. The CDR3 DNA sequence: TGTGCCAGCACAGTACAGGGGAGAAATGAGCAGTTCTTC. Full variable domain (rest looked up from reference TRBV7-2 and TRBJ2-1): GAGVSQSPSNKVTEKGKDVELRCDPISGHTALYWYRQSLGQGLEFLIYFQGNSAPDKSGLPSDRFSAERTGGSVSTLTIQRTQQEDSAVYLCASTVQGRNEQFFGPGTRLTVL.

This clonotype was counted at least ten times. One end of the junction does not line up with germline, which may come from a read error. V gene TRBV7-8 combines with J gene TRBJ2-3; D may be TRBD1 (6 bases). Germline lookup yields CDR1 SGHVS and CDR2 FQNEAQ. This CDR3 comprises 15 residues. The CDR3 region is CASSLSTGPSPQMGF. CDR3 bases: TGTGCCAGCAGCCTATCGACAGGCCCTTCCCCCCAAATGGGTTTT.

This clonotype was observed many times. This CDR3 reads CASSVTDATNEKLFF. CDR3 coding DNA: TGTGCCAGCAGCGTTACAGACGCAACTAATGAAAAACTGTTTTTT. The rearrangement uses TRBV7-8 and TRBJ1-4; D uncertain. The CDR3 runs 15 residues. The V gene lost 5 bases and the J gene lost 0 bases, with 10 bases spanning the gap. Germline V gene sequence: CDR1 SGHVS, CDR2 FQNEAQ.

This clonotype has at least ten counts. The rearrangement uses TRBV11-2 and TRBJ2-2, with 9 bases lining up with TRBD1. CDR3 length equals 16 residues. Germline-derived CDR1 and CDR2 are SGHAT and FQNNGV. Losses at the gene ends were 1 base for V and 5 bases for J; bases not matched to a gene: 5. The CDR3 sequence: CASSLVDRGGTGELFF. DNA of the CDR3: TGTGCCAGCAGCTTAGTCGACAGGGGGGGGACCGGGGAGCTGTTTTTT.

This clonotype was picked up many times. The chain links TRBV5-6 to TRBJ1-1; D is ambiguous. Germline V gene lookup returns CDR1 SGHDT and CDR2 YYEEEE. The CDR3 sequence is 15 residues long. Trimming stripped 1 base from V and 5 bases from J, with 15 bases between. CDR3 DNA sequence: TGTGCCAGCAGCTTGCGTACTGGCAGGAAAACTGAAGCTTTCTTT. This translates into CASSLRTGRKTEAFF.

This clonotype occurred a few times. The V gene is TRBV3-1, the J gene TRBJ1-2; D uncertain. Germline V lookup: CDR1 LGHDT, CDR2 YNNKEL (reference sequence). Trimming pared 1 base from V and 8 bases from J, leaving 17 bases between. The CDR3 has 15 residues. The CDR3 region has the DNA TGTGCCAGCAGCCAAGGGGTGGTTGGGGTTGAAGGCTACACCTTC. Translating gives CASSQGVVGVEGYTF.

The chain combines TRBV6-1 with TRBJ1-5; 7 nucleotides line up with TRBD1. Germline trimming cut 5 bases from V and 0 bases from J; bases unmatched to any gene: 16. In germline, CDR1 is MNHNS, CDR2 SASEGT. The CDR3 spans 19 residues. The DNA for the CDR3 is TGTGCCAGCAGTCCTATAATGTACAGGGGAGGGTATAGCAATCAGCCCCAGCATTTT. Protein: CASSPIMYRGGYSNQPQHF.

This clonotype was detected ten times or more. The chain carries TRBV12-3 or TRBV12-4 and TRBJ1-1, with D hard to call. The CDR3 extends over 14 amino acids. The V gene lost 5 bases and the J gene lost 0 bases, with 10 bases spanning the gap. The chain's CDR3 is CASSQRTVNTEAFF. The DNA of the CDR3 is TGTGCCAGCAGTCAAAGGACGGTGAACACTGAAGCTTTCTTT.

The sample holds many counts of this clonotype. The V gene is TRBV24-1, the J gene TRBJ2-1; the D gene is possibly TRBD1 (6 bases). V was pared by 3 bases and J by 7 bases, with 15 bases between. This CDR3 is built from 15 residues. Germline CDR1 and CDR2: KGHDR and SFDVKD. The CDR3 region has the DNA TGTGCCACCAGTGATCCTAGACAGGCCAGGAATGAGCAGTTCTTC. Translated, it gives CATSDPRQARNEQFF.

This clonotype was recorded at least ten times. This chain joins TRBV29-1 and TRBJ2-5; the match to TRBD1 covers 10 bases. Losses at the gene ends were 6 bases for V and 5 bases for J; bases not matched to a gene: 9. Germline V gene sequence: CDR1 SQVTM, CDR2 ANQGSEA. The CDR3 has 14 amino acids. DNA for the CDR3: TGCAGCGTCCGGGACAGGGGTGCAGAGGAGACCCAGTACTTC. This gives the protein CSVRDRGAEETQYF.

This clonotype has ten or more counts. The chain carries TRBV27 and TRBJ1-2, with a tentative D call TRBD1 (6 bases). This CDR3 has 14 amino acids. Germline loops: CDR1 MNHEY, CDR2 SMNVEV (reference sequence). With 3 bases removed from V and 4 bases from J, the gap between germline ends came to 12 bases. The DNA of the CDR3 is TGTGCCAGCAGTTTGAGTCGGGACATCTATGGCTACACCTTC. Translation: CASSLSRDIYGYTF.

The chain couples TRBV20-1 to TRBJ2-4; D is undetermined. This CDR3 has 15 amino acids. Germline V lookup: CDR1 DFQATT, CDR2 SNEGSKA (reference sequence). The V gene lost 5 bases and the J gene lost 0 bases, with 14 bases spanning the gap. Here the CDR3 reads CSAQADGVAKNIQYF. As DNA, the CDR3 is TGCAGTGCTCAAGCAGACGGAGTAGCCAAAAACATTCAGTACTTC.

This rearrangement joins TRBV19 to TRBJ2-7, with D tentatively TRBD1 (6 bases). Germline CDR1 is LNHDA and CDR2 is SQIVND (reference sequence). The CDR3 is made up of 15 amino acids. Between the trimmed V and J ends, which lost 5 bases and 1 base, there was a span of 15 bases. CDR3 residues: CASSYSSDRSYEQYF. In nucleotides, the CDR3 is TGTGCCAGTAGTTACTCGTCCGACAGGTCCTACGAGCAGTACTTC.

This clonotype showed up many times. This sequence joins TRBV10-3 and TRBJ1-1; D not certain. The CDR3 runs 14 residues. The V gene lost 0 bases and the J gene lost 1 base, with 6 bases spanning the gap. Looked up from germline, CDR1 is ENHRY and CDR2 is SYGVKD. The CDR3 sequence is CAISESRENTEAFF. CDR3 sequence (DNA): TGTGCCATCAGTGAGTCGAGGGAGAACACTGAAGCTTTCTTT.

This chain joins TRBV19 and TRBJ1-2, with D tentatively TRBD1 (5 bases). The V end lost 11 bases, the J end lost 8 bases, and 24 bases lay between the germline ends. CDR3 length: 14 amino acids. Germline-derived CDR1 and CDR2 are LNHDA and SQIVND (reference sequence). CDR3 bases: TGTGCCCTTAGAAGGGGCGGAAGGCTAGGAGGCTACACCTTC. Protein: CALRRGGRLGGYTF.

V gene TRBV7-2 combines with J gene TRBJ2-5, with unresolved D. The CDR3 runs 14 residues. Germline lookup yields CDR1 SGHTA and CDR2 FQGNSA. The V and J ends lost 5 bases and 5 bases respectively, with 15 bases between them. CDR3 residues: CASSHQRGEETQYF. In DNA form, the CDR3 reads TGTGCCAGCAGCCATCAGCGTGGAGAGGAGACCCAGTACTTC.

There are many counts of this clonotype. The rearrangement joins TRBV9 to TRBJ2-5, with 11 positions matching TRBD2. The J segment lost 5 bases and the V segment lost 3 bases, leaving 12 bases of the junction unmatched. The CDR3 covers 17 residues. CDR1 and CDR2 from the germline V gene are SGDLS and YYNGEE. For the CDR3, the DNA is TGTGCCAGCAGCGGTGCCGGGACTAGCGGCAACGGGGAGACCCAGTACTTC. Protein product: CASSGAGTSGNGETQYF. Full variable domain (missing parts from reference TRBV9 and TRBJ2-5): DSGVTQTPKHLITATGQRVTLRCSPRSGDLSVYWYQQSLDQGLQFLIQYYNGEERAKGNILERFSAQQFPDLHSELNLSSLELGDSALYFCASSGAGTSGNGETQYFGPGTRLLVL.